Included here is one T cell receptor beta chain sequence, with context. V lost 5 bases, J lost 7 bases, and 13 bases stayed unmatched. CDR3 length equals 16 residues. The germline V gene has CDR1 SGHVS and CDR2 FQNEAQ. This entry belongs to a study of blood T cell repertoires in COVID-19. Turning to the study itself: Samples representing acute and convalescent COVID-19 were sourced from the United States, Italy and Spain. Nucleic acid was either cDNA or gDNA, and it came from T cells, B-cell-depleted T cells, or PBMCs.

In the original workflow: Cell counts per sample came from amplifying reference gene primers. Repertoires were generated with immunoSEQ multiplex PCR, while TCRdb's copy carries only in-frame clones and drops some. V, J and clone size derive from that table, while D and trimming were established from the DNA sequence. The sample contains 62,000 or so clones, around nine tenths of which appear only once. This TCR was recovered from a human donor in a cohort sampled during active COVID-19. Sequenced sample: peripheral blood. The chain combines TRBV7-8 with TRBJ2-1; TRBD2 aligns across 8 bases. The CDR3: CASSSAVAGGRNEQFF. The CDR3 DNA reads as TGTGCCAGCAGCAGTGCGGTGGCGGGAGGAAGGAATGAGCAGTTCTTC.